This T cell receptor beta chain was identified in a study of CD8 T cells in Susac syndrome. The germline V gene encodes CDR1 LGHDT and CDR2 YNNKEL (reference sequence). CDR3 length: 13 amino acids. V gave up 0 bases and J gave up 7 bases, with 7 bases separating them. The multiple sclerosis controls consisted of treatment-naive patients with relapsing-remitting disease, either stable or active. TEMRA cells were FACS-enriched, unlike CD8+ and CD4+ T cells, which were negatively isolated. Random-hexamer reverse transcription was applied to roughly 0.5 to 1 ug RNA. MiXCR, applied by TCRdb to the immunoSEQ multiplex PCR reads, yields one record per CDR3 protein. This sample carries about 280,000 distinct CDR3 sequences, approximately 81% of them seen once, and the ten largest clones take approximately 0.11%. This clonotype was detected only a few times.

This TCR was sampled from a human donor with multiple sclerosis. Sequenced sample: CD8+ T cells from PBMCs. The chain uses TRBV3-1 and TRBJ2-1, with D perhaps matching TRBD1 (6 bases). CDR3 DNA sequence: TGTGCCAGCAGCCAAGAAAGGGGGAATGAGCAGTTCTTC. Translation gives CASSQERGNEQFF.